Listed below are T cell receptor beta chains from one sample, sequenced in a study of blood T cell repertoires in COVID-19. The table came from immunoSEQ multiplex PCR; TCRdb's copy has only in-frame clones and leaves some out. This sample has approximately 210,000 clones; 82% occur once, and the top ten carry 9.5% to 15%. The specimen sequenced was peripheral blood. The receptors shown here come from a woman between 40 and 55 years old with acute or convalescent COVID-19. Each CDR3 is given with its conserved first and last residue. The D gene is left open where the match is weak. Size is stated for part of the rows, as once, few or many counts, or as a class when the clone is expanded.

DNA: TGTGCTAGTGGTTTGGACCAAACAGGCTTGGGCAATCAGCCCCAGCATTTT; CDR3: CASGLDQTGLGNQPQHF; J: TRBJ1-5; D: -; size: -; V: TRBV12-5
DNA: TGTGCCAGCAGCTTAAATCGGCAGGGGGACACCGGGGAGCTGTTTTTT; CDR3: CASSLNRQGDTGELFF; J: TRBJ2-2; D: TRBD1; size: -; V: TRBV7-3
DNA: TGTGCCAGCAGCCAACCAGGGGGTAATGGCTACACCTTC; CDR3: CASSQPGGNGYTF; J: TRBJ1-2; D: TRBD1; size: -; V: TRBV3-1/TRBV3-2
DNA: TGTGCCACCAGTGATCCGACTAGCCCCCAGTCAGATACGCAGTATTTT; CDR3: CATSDPTSPQSDTQYF; J: TRBJ2-3; D: TRBD2; size: many; V: TRBV24-1
DNA: TGTGCCAGCAGCTCCGACTTACCAGATACGCAGTATTTT; CDR3: CASSSDLPDTQYF; J: TRBJ2-3; D: -; size: -; V: TRBV9
DNA: TGTGCCACCGGGACTAGCGGGATTAGCTCCTACGAGCAGTACTTC; CDR3: CATGTSGISSYEQYF; J: TRBJ2-7; D: TRBD2; size: -; V: TRBV6-5
DNA: TGCGCCAGCAGCCAAGAGAGGGCCCCCTCCTACAATGAGCAGTTCTTC; CDR3: CASSQERAPSYNEQFF; J: TRBJ2-1; D: -; size: -; V: TRBV4-3
DNA: TGTGCCAGCAGTCAGGCAGGTCCCGGGGAGCTGTTTTTT; CDR3: CASSQAGPGELFF; J: TRBJ2-2; D: -; size: -; V: TRBV27
DNA: TGTACCAGCAGCTTGGCCAGCGGGGGGACTTACGAGCAGTACTTC; CDR3: CTSSLASGGTYEQYF; J: TRBJ2-7; D: TRBD2; size: -; V: TRBV5-5
DNA: TGTGCCAGCAGCCCCCGGCTGGGACTTGGGGAAAACACCATATATTTT; CDR3: CASSPRLGLGENTIYF; J: TRBJ1-3; D: -; size: few; V: TRBV9
DNA: TGTGCCAGCAGTGAAGGGCCCCGCAATCAGCCCCAGCATTTT; CDR3: CASSEGPRNQPQHF; J: TRBJ1-5; D: -; size: few; V: TRBV6-1
DNA: TGTGCCAGCAGTGAAGCGCTTCGACTAGCGGGGGGGAAGCTCGAATTCTTC; CDR3: CASSEALRLAGGKLEFF; J: TRBJ2-1; D: TRBD2; size: -; V: TRBV2
DNA: TGTGCCAGCAGTTTGGGGACAGGTGTCTACGAGCAGTACTTC; CDR3: CASSLGTGVYEQYF; J: TRBJ2-7; D: TRBD1; size: -; V: TRBV6-2/TRBV6-3
DNA: TGTGCCAGCAGCCCGAGTCTTGGGCAGATCTACGAGCAGTACTTC; CDR3: CASSPSLGQIYEQYF; J: TRBJ2-7; D: -; size: -; V: TRBV7-9
DNA: TGTGCCAGCAGCCCGGGACTAGCGGGCAACAATGAGCAGTTCTTC; CDR3: CASSPGLAGNNEQFF; J: TRBJ2-1; D: TRBD2; size: -; V: TRBV3-1/TRBV3-2
DNA: TGTGCCAGCAGCCAAGTTCCAGGGGCGTACTATGGCTACACCTTC; CDR3: CASSQVPGAYYGYTF; J: TRBJ1-2; D: -; size: -; V: TRBV14
DNA: TGTGCCACCAGTGACCAGGGTACTGGGGCCAACGTCCTGACTTTC; CDR3: CATSDQGTGANVLTF; J: TRBJ2-6; D: -; size: -; V: TRBV24-1
DNA: TGTGCCAGTAGTGCTACAGGGGGCGGTTACAATGAGCAGTTCTTC; CDR3: CASSATGGGYNEQFF; J: TRBJ2-1; D: TRBD1; size: -; V: TRBV19
DNA: TGTGCCAGTAGTATGGGGGGGAACACTGAAGCTTTCTTT; CDR3: CASSMGGNTEAFF; J: TRBJ1-1; D: -; size: -; V: TRBV19
DNA: TGTGCCAGCAGCTCGGACAGGAATTCACCCCTCCACTTT; CDR3: CASSSDRNSPLHF; J: TRBJ1-6; D: TRBD1; size: -; V: TRBV7-9
DNA: TGTGCCAGCAGCTTTAGGAGGTACAATGAGCAGTTCTTC; CDR3: CASSFRRYNEQFF; J: TRBJ2-1; D: -; size: -; V: TRBV7-2
DNA: TGTGCCAGCAGCCTTCGAGAAGTTTACGAGCAGTACTTC; CDR3: CASSLREVYEQYF; J: TRBJ2-7; D: -; size: once; V: TRBV7-2
DNA: TGTGCCAGCAGTTCCGGAGGGAGACAGGGCAACAATGAGCAGTTCTTC; CDR3: CASSSGGRQGNNEQFF; J: TRBJ2-1; D: -; size: -; V: TRBV28
DNA: TGTGCCAGCAGCTCCCCGCTGAGCAGGGGGCGCCTCTACGAGCAGTACTTC; CDR3: CASSSPLSRGRLYEQYF; J: TRBJ2-7; D: TRBD1; size: -; V: TRBV11-2
DNA: TGTGCCAGCAGTACTCACCCTGGACTAGCGGGGCGGTACGAGCAGTACTTC; CDR3: CASSTHPGLAGRYEQYF; J: TRBJ2-7; D: TRBD2; size: -; V: TRBV27
DNA: TGCAGCGTTGACGCAGGAAGTAGATTAAATGGCTACACCTTC; CDR3: CSVDAGSRLNGYTF; J: TRBJ1-2; D: -; size: few; V: TRBV29-1
DNA: TGTGCCAGCTCAATACCGGGACTAAAAGAGACCCAGTACTTC; CDR3: CASSIPGLKETQYF; J: TRBJ2-5; D: TRBD2; size: -; V: TRBV18
DNA: TGTGCCAGCAGCCAACGGGGGGTCGTCTCCTACAATGAGCAGTTCTTC; CDR3: CASSQRGVVSYNEQFF; J: TRBJ2-1; D: TRBD2; size: -; V: TRBV7-6
DNA: TGCGCCAGCAGCCAAGATCGGCTAGCGGGACCAGAGCAGTACTTC; CDR3: CASSQDRLAGPEQYF; J: TRBJ2-7; D: TRBD2; size: -; V: TRBV4-1
DNA: TGTGCCAGCAGCTTAGCGGAGGGCTACACTGAAGCTTTCTTT; CDR3: CASSLAEGYTEAFF; J: TRBJ1-1; D: -; size: -; V: TRBV7-8
DNA: TGTGCCAGCAGTCCCCGGACAGGGCGGGGTCAGCCCCAGCATTTT; CDR3: CASSPRTGRGQPQHF; J: TRBJ1-5; D: TRBD1; size: -; V: TRBV27
DNA: TGTGCCAGCAGCCAGGGCGGACTGGTCTATGGCTACACCTTC; CDR3: CASSQGGLVYGYTF; J: TRBJ1-2; D: -; size: -; V: TRBV14
DNA: TGTGCCAGCAGCTTAAAGTCGGTCCGAAGCACAGATACGCAGTATTTT; CDR3: CASSLKSVRSTDTQYF; J: TRBJ2-3; D: -; size: few; V: TRBV7-9
DNA: TGTGCCTGGATTAAAGGCTCAGGGTATAATTCACCCCTCCACTTT; CDR3: CAWIKGSGYNSPLHF; J: TRBJ1-6; D: -; size: -; V: TRBV30
DNA: TGTGCCAGCAGTGAAGAGGGGCGTTCGAGGTATGGCTACACCTTC; CDR3: CASSEEGRSRYGYTF; J: TRBJ1-2; D: -; size: -; V: TRBV2
DNA: TGTGCCAGCAGCTTAACGGGACAGGGAACACCCCTCCACTTT; CDR3: CASSLTGQGTPLHF; J: TRBJ1-6; D: TRBD1; size: few; V: TRBV7-3
DNA: TGTGCCAGCAGCTTTGGACAGGTCTACCGGTATGAGCAGTTCTTC; CDR3: CASSFGQVYRYEQFF; J: TRBJ2-1; D: TRBD1; size: -; V: TRBV7-9
DNA: TGTGCCAGTAGTATAGATCAGGGGCTCGATCAGCCCCAGCATTTT; CDR3: CASSIDQGLDQPQHF; J: TRBJ1-5; D: -; size: once; V: TRBV19
DNA: TGTGCCAGCAGCCAAGTGAGGACACTGGGAAACACCATATATTTT; CDR3: CASSQVRTLGNTIYF; J: TRBJ1-3; D: -; size: -; V: TRBV3-1/TRBV3-2
DNA: TGTGCCAGCAGCCGAGACAGGGGCGCGTACGAGCAGTACTTC; CDR3: CASSRDRGAYEQYF; J: TRBJ2-7; D: TRBD1; size: few; V: TRBV7-8
DNA: TGTGCCAGCAGCTCCCTTGATATACAGGGCCCTACAAAGCAGTTCTTC; CDR3: CASSSLDIQGPTKQFF; J: TRBJ2-1; D: -; size: -; V: TRBV11-2
DNA: TGTGCCAGTAGTACGTACTTGACTGCGGCCACTGAAGCTTTCTTT; CDR3: CASSTYLTAATEAFF; J: TRBJ1-1; D: -; size: -; V: TRBV19
DNA: TGCGCCAGCAGCTTGTGGGGACAATCTGGAAACACCATATATTTT; CDR3: CASSLWGQSGNTIYF; J: TRBJ1-3; D: -; size: -; V: TRBV5-1
DNA: TGTGCCAGCAGAGAGGACAGGCCGAACACTGAAGCTTTCTTT; CDR3: CASREDRPNTEAFF; J: TRBJ1-1; D: TRBD1; size: -; V: TRBV27
DNA: TGTGCCAGCAGTTTATCGGGGGGAGGCTATGGCTACACCTTC; CDR3: CASSLSGGGYGYTF; J: TRBJ1-2; D: -; size: -; V: TRBV27
DNA: TGTGCCAGCAGCAAAGCGACAGGGGGCAGGAGCACCATATATTTT; CDR3: CASSKATGGRSTIYF; J: TRBJ1-3; D: -; size: -; V: TRBV21-1
DNA: TGTGCCAGCAGCTTAAGAGGAAGGGGACAGGCGACTCGGGGCACTGAAGCTTTCTTT; CDR3: CASSLRGRGQATRGTEAFF; J: TRBJ1-1; D: TRBD1; size: -; V: TRBV7-2
DNA: TGTGCCAGCAGGTCTTTTCAACCCGGGGAGCAGTACTTC; CDR3: CASRSFQPGEQYF; J: TRBJ2-7; D: -; size: -; V: TRBV27
DNA: TGTGCCAGCAGCTTAGGGACTATTAATGAGCAGTTCTTC; CDR3: CASSLGTINEQFF; J: TRBJ2-1; D: TRBD2; size: -; V: TRBV7-3
DNA: TGCGCCAGCAGTCCCTTAGCGGGACAGGGGAGAGATACGCAGTATTTT; CDR3: CASSPLAGQGRDTQYF; J: TRBJ2-3; D: TRBD1; size: -; V: TRBV23-1